This T cell receptor beta chain was identified in a study of shared T cell receptors in the human thymus. The ends lost 0 bases at V and 5 bases at J; junction bases unmatched: 18. The CDR3 spans 19 residues. Germline lookup yields CDR1 ENHRY and CDR2 SYGVKD. Sequencing was performed with immunoSEQ multiplex PCR; in TCRdb, only in-frame clones are kept and a portion is missing. This table holds about 730,000 clones, approximately 83% found once. This same sample was also taken into another study, of human thymus T cells. That work contributes: Resections that were taken during corrective heart surgery supplied the thymus tissue. Within thymic and blood repertoires, V and J gene usage appeared to be biased. Unrelated people showed highly overlapping thymic repertoires, related research reported.

The sample was thymocytes. The V gene is TRBV10-3, the J gene TRBJ1-1, with TRBD1 matching over 7 bases. The TCR sequence derives from a girl under two years old with a congenital heart defect. CDR3 bases: TGTGCCATCAGTGAGTCAGAAAAGGACAGGTACGTTTTTAGAACTGAAGCTTTCTTT. Translating it yields CAISESEKDRYVFRTEAFF.